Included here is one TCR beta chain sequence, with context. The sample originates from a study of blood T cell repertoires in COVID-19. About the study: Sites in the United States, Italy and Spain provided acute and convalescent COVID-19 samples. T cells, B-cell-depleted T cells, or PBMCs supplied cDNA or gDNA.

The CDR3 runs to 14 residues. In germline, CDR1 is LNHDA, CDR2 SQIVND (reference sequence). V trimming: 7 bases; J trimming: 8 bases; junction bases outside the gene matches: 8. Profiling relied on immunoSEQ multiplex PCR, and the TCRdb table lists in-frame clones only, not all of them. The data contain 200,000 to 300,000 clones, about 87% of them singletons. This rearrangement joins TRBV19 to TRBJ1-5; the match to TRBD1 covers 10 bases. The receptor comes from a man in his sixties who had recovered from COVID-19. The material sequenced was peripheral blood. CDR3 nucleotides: TGTGCCAGTACAATGACAGGGGGCGCGAAGCCCCAGCATTTT. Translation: CASTMTGGAKPQHF.